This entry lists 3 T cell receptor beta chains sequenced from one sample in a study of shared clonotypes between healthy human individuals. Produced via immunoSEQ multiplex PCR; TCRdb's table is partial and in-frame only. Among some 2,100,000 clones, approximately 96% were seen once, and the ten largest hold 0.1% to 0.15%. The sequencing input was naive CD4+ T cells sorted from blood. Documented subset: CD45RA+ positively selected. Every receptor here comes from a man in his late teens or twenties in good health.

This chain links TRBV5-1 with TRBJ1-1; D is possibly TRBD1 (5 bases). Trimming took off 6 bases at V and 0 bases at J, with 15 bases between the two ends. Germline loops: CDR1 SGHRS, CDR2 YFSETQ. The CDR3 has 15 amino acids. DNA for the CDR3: TGCGCCAGCACCCAAGAGGGGTTTCTGAACACTGAAGCTTTCTTT. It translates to CASTQEGFLNTEAFF.

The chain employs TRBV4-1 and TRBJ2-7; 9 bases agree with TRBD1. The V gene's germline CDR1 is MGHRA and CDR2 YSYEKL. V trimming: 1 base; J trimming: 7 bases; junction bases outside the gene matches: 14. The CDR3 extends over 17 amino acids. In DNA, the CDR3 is TGCGCCAGCAGCCAAGTGTTCCGCGGACAGGGGAGATGGGAGCAGTACTTC. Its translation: CASSQVFRGQGRWEQYF.

This chain's CDR3 is CASSQYPPTNEKLFF. DNA of the CDR3: TGCGCCAGCAGCCAATATCCACCAACTAATGAAAAACTGTTTTTT. The chain has TRBV4-1 and TRBJ1-4; D gene unclear. Germline CDR1 reads MGHRA; CDR2 reads YSYEKL. Deletions cut 2 bases from V and 0 bases from J, with 7 bases between. The CDR3 loop spans 15 amino acids.